The present TCR beta chain was sequenced within a study of OX40 agonist ivuxolimab in advanced cancers. Patients who had autoimmune disease history or got systemic immunosuppression were left out. Sequencing used immunoSEQ multiplex PCR; TCRdb keeps in-frame clones, though not all of them. This sample yields 60,000 to 95,000 clones, of which roughly 85% are seen a single time; 0.66% belongs to the top ten. In regard to this clone: The antigen remains unidentified.

Points from the study as a whole: Low clonal expansion, among the lowest seen, marked partial responders at 0.1-3.0 mg/kg. Certain nonresponders likewise exhibited a low normalized T-cell clonal expansion. Clonal expansion from baseline to week 6 occurred in both CD4+ and CD8+ T cells.

J lost 7 bases, V lost 4 bases, and 6 bases had no gene match. Per the germline V gene, CDR1 is SGHTA and CDR2 is FQGNSA. This CDR3 has 13 residues. This chain uses TRBV7-2 with TRBJ1-2, with TRBD1 identical over 7 bases. The TCR originated in an adult with an advanced solid tumor such as melanoma, head and neck, liver or kidney cancer. Material: CD4+ or CD8+ T cells sorted from blood, obtained in a trial of the OX40 agonist ivuxolimab. DNA for the CDR3: TGTGCCAGCAGCTCCCTAGGACAGGTTGGCTACACCTTC. Protein sequence: CASSSLGQVGYTF.